These 14 T cell receptor beta chains share one sample of origin, sequenced in a study of CD8 T cells in ankylosing spondylitis. One entry per CDR3 protein results from TCRdb running MiXCR on the 5' RACE reads. The top ten clones hold around 33% of a sample with a few hundred thousand distinct CDR3 sequences, 15% to 20% of them seen once. What was sequenced was blood, either unsorted or a sorted T cell fraction (not recorded which). Every receptor here comes from a male donor with ankylosing spondylitis or in good health (not recorded which).

This clonotype was counted a single time. The DNA for the CDR3 is TGCAGCGTTGAAGAAGACGCCTACTCTGGGGCCAACGTCCTGACTTTC. Translation: CSVEEDAYSGANVLTF. This chain uses TRBV29-1 with TRBJ2-6, with D unresolved. The V end was cut by 0 bases, the J end by 0 bases, with 9 bases between. This CDR3 spans 16 amino acids. From germline, CDR1 is SQVTM and CDR2 ANQGSEA.

This clonotype came up a few times. J is TRBJ2-1 and V is TRBV10-2; 8 bases align to TRBD2. The CDR3 is 15 amino acids. V was clipped by 6 bases and J by 7 bases; unmatched bases: 11. The V gene's germline CDR1 is WSHSY and CDR2 SAAADI. The CDR3 DNA follows: TGCGCCAGCAGAGGCCTTGCGGGAGGATGGAATGAGCAGTTCTTC. Translated: CASRGLAGGWNEQFF.

The chain couples TRBV28 to TRBJ2-1; D is unresolved. V lost 11 bases, J lost 7 bases, and 12 bases lay in between. There are 11 residues in the CDR3. Germline loops: CDR1 MDHEN, CDR2 SYDVKM. Here the CDR3 DNA reads TGTGCCGTGAGCCGAGTGAATGAGCAGTTCTTC. Translating it yields CAVSRVNEQFF. The complete variable domain, with remaining parts taken from reference TRBV28 and TRBJ2-1, reads DVKVTQSSRYLVKRTGEKVFLECVQDMDHENMFWYRQDPGLGLRLIYFSYDVKMKEKGDIPEGYSVSREKKERFSLILESASTNQTSMYLCAVSRVNEQFFGPGTRLTVL.

This clonotype turned up a few times. The V and J genes are TRBV29-1 and TRBJ2-7; TRBD1 is a possible D gene (8 bases). The V and J ends lost 1 base and 3 bases respectively, with 13 bases between them. Per germline, CDR1 SQVTM and CDR2 ANQGSEA. This CDR3 is 14 amino acids long. CDR3 amino acids: CSVEVTGGGYEQYF. In DNA, the CDR3 is TGCAGCGTTGAAGTAACAGGGGGGGGCTACGAGCAGTACTTC.

This chain links TRBV29-1 with TRBJ2-7, with no clear D. This CDR3 has 13 amino acids. In germline, CDR1 is SQVTM, CDR2 ANQGSEA. With 1 base removed from V and 2 bases from J, the gap between germline ends came to 9 bases. The CDR3, as DNA: TGCAGCGTTGAAGGACCCACAGCCTACGAGCAGTACTTC. It is translated as CSVEGPTAYEQYF.

This clonotype came up a few times. This chain links TRBV12-3 or TRBV12-4 with TRBJ2-6, with D possibly matching TRBD1 (5 bases). V was trimmed by 7 bases and J by 0 bases, leaving 7 bases between them. This CDR3 comprises 14 residues. The CDR3 DNA is TGTGCCAGCACTGACAGCTCTGGGGCCAACGTCCTGACTTTC. Protein product: CASTDSSGANVLTF.

The V call is TRBV29-1, the J call TRBJ1-2; 8 bases align to TRBD1. Germline V gives CDR1 SQVTM, CDR2 ANQGSEA. The CDR3 contains 13 residues. V gave up 6 bases and J gave up 4 bases; unmatched junction bases: 7. CDR3 residues: CSVDREWPYGYTF. As DNA, the CDR3 is TGCAGCGTGGACAGGGAGTGGCCCTATGGCTACACCTTC.

This clonotype came up a few times. This chain connects TRBV4-1 to TRBJ1-2; the D is unclear. The germline V and J ends were trimmed by 5 bases and 6 bases, with 28 bases remaining between them. Germline values: CDR1 MGHRA, CDR2 YSYEKL. The CDR3 runs 18 residues. CDR3 sequence (DNA): TGCGCCAGCAGCAAACTCTCCTTCTGGACGGCGCCTATCGATGGCTACACCTTC. Translating it yields CASSKLSFWTAPIDGYTF.

This clonotype was counted between two and nine times. The chain recombines TRBV5-1 with TRBJ2-1; D is perhaps TRBD2 (5 bases). Germline-derived CDR1 and CDR2 are SGHRS and YFSETQ. The ends were cut back, 1 base at V and 9 bases at J, with 17 bases in the middle. The CDR3 is 15 amino acids. The CDR3 coding sequence is TGCGCCAGCAGCTTGTCAGCTAGCCAGTTTACTGAGCAGTTCTTC. Translation: CASSLSASQFTEQFF.

This clonotype came up a few times. The chain couples TRBV12-3 or TRBV12-4 to TRBJ1-2; 7 bases are a match to TRBD1. This CDR3 has 14 amino acids. J lost 8 bases, V lost 0 bases, and 6 bases had no gene match. CDR3 loop: CASSLAGTVNGYTF. The DNA of the CDR3 is TGTGCCAGCAGTTTAGCGGGGACAGTAAACGGCTACACCTTC.

This clonotype was seen a few times. This chain joins TRBV7-8 and TRBJ2-5; D unresolved. The germline V gene has CDR1 SGHVS and CDR2 FQNEAQ. The V and J ends lost 1 base and 3 bases respectively, with 3 bases between them. The CDR3 loop spans 12 amino acids. This CDR3 reads CASSLEEETQYF. Here the CDR3 DNA reads TGTGCCAGCAGCTTAGAGGAAGAGACCCAGTACTTC.

This clonotype appeared a few times. The chain links TRBV7-9 to TRBJ2-1, with D hard to call. With 2 bases removed from V and 8 bases from J, the gap between germline ends came to 10 bases. CDR3 length: 13 amino acids. CDR1 SEHNR and CDR2 FQNEAQ come from the germline V gene (reference sequence). The CDR3 is CASSLSLVDEQFF. CDR3 DNA sequence: TGTGCCAGCAGCTTATCGCTAGTCGATGAGCAGTTCTTC. The full variable domain, with the rest looked up from reference TRBV7-9 and TRBJ2-1, is DTGVSQNPRHKITKRGQNVTFRCDPISEHNRLYWYRQTLGQGPEFLTYFQNEAQLEKSRLLSDRFSAERPKGSFSTLEIQRTEQGDSAMYLCASSLSLVDEQFFGPGTRLTVL.

This clonotype was seen only a few times. The rearrangement uses TRBV28 and TRBJ2-1; TRBD1 agrees at 8 bases. Trimming at V came to 3 bases and at J to 7 bases, leaving 11 bases not matched to a gene. The CDR3 is made up of 16 amino acids. Germline CDR1 is MDHEN and CDR2 is SYDVKM. CDR3 amino acids: CASSFYGTGWSNEQFF. Here the CDR3 DNA reads TGTGCCAGCAGTTTCTACGGGACAGGTTGGTCGAATGAGCAGTTCTTC. Filled out from reference TRBV28 and TRBJ2-1, the complete variable domain reads DVKVTQSSRYLVKRTGEKVFLECVQDMDHENMFWYRQDPGLGLRLIYFSYDVKMKEKGDIPEGYSVSREKKERFSLILESASTNQTSMYLCASSFYGTGWSNEQFFGPGTRLTVL.

V gene TRBV12-3 or TRBV12-4 combines with J gene TRBJ2-1; 10 bases are shared with TRBD2. V was pared by 7 bases and J by 10 bases, with 7 bases of the junction left unmatched. The CDR3 is 13 residues long. The CDR3 sequence is CASTLAGGREQFF. As DNA, the CDR3 is TGTGCCAGCACCTTAGCGGGAGGTAGGGAGCAGTTCTTC.